These T cell receptor beta chains were read from a single sample in a study of T cell repertoires in cytomegalovirus infection. TCRdb ran MiXCR on the reads and lists one entry per CDR3 protein. Found here are some 700,000 distinct CDR3 sequences, about 40% of them singletons; the top ten hold 2.5% to 3%. Material for sequencing was PBMCs. Every receptor here comes from a human donor in good health (CMV status not recorded). Some clones in this sample may be carry-over from other donors' samples. CDR3s include the opening cysteine and the closing phenylalanine or tryptophan. The D gene is left open where the match is weak. The listing skips clone size in some rows; elsewhere it reads once, few, many or a size class.

>TRBV11-1|.|TRBJ2-7|.
CASSHPGSLYEQYF
TGTGCCAGCAGCCACCCGGGGTCCCTCTACGAGCAGTACTTC
>TRBV12-3/TRBV12-4|.|TRBJ1-2|.
CASSFAGRLGSGYTF
TGTGCCAGCAGTTTCGCGGGCAGGCTAGGCAGCGGCTACACCTTC
>TRBV7-8|.|TRBJ2-1|many
CASSLFNGPGNEQFF
TGTGCCAGCAGCTTATTTAACGGGCCCGGCAATGAGCAGTTCTTC
>TRBV7-9|.|TRBJ2-7|.
CASSFYRGRDEQYF
TGTGCCAGCAGCTTTTACAGAGGGCGGGACGAGCAGTACTTC
>TRBV28|.|TRBJ1-1|.
CASSSVRAGMNTEAFF
TGTGCCAGCAGCTCCGTTCGTGCGGGCATGAACACTGAAGCTTTCTTT
>TRBV5-6|.|TRBJ1-1|few
CASSFGDARRINTEAFF
TGTGCCAGCAGCTTCGGGGACGCTCGCAGGATTAACACTGAAGCTTTCTTT
>TRBV7-2|TRBD1|TRBJ2-7|many
CASSLSQGYHEQYF
TGTGCCAGCAGCTTATCACAGGGGTACCACGAGCAGTACTTC
>TRBV19|TRBD1|TRBJ1-1|.
CASTRQGRETEAFF
TGTGCCAGTACCCGACAGGGGCGCGAGACTGAAGCTTTCTTT
>TRBV14|.|TRBJ1-6|.
CASSQQGSYNSPLHF
TGTGCCAGCAGCCAACAAGGGTCTTATAATTCACCCCTCCACTTT
>TRBV12-3/TRBV12-4|TRBD2|TRBJ2-1|few
CASSFFAGGSSYNEQFF
TGTGCCAGCAGTTTTTTTGCGGGGGGGAGCTCCTACAATGAGCAGTTCTTC
>TRBV2|TRBD1|TRBJ1-3|.
CASSVERGLGNTIYF
TGTGCCAGCAGTGTTGAGAGGGGGCTCGGAAACACCATATATTTT
>TRBV28|.|TRBJ2-1|few
CASSGLWRDNEQFF
TGTGCCAGCAGTGGGTTATGGAGAGACAATGAGCAGTTCTTC
>TRBV7-6|.|TRBJ2-1|.
CASSLETVPYNEQFF
TGTGCCAGCAGCTTAGAGACAGTACCCTACAATGAGCAGTTCTTC
>TRBV12-3/TRBV12-4|.|TRBJ1-1|few
CASTLIMNTEAFF
TGTGCCAGCACTCTTATTATGAACACTGAAGCTTTCTTT
>TRBV19|TRBD1|TRBJ1-5|.
CASSATQGAQGAQHF
TGTGCCAGTAGTGCGACCCAGGGGGCTCAGGGAGCCCAGCATTTT
>TRBV12-3/TRBV12-4|.|TRBJ1-2|.
CASSYWAWGDQNYGYPF
TGTGCCAGCAGTTATTGGGCTTGGGGAGATCAGAACTATGGCTACCCCTTC
>TRBV7-6|TRBD2|TRBJ2-1|many
CASSLGPAGPNEQFF
TGTGCCAGCAGCTTAGGTCCAGCGGGGCCCAATGAGCAGTTCTTC
>TRBV20-1|.|TRBJ1-2|.
CSARGQNRGGYTF
TGCAGTGCTAGAGGACAAAACAGAGGGGGCTACACCTTC
>TRBV29-1|.|TRBJ2-1|.
CSVSPLGSNEQFF
TGCAGCGTGTCCCCTCTAGGAAGCAATGAGCAGTTCTTC
>TRBV7-6|.|TRBJ2-2|few
CASRGGGPRELFF
TGTGCCAGCAGGGGGGGGGGCCCTCGGGAGCTGTTTTTT